The clone carrying this T cell receptor beta chain was recorded once. The CDR3 sequence is 14 residues long. Trimming pared 1 base from V and 10 bases from J, leaving 17 bases between. Germline CDR1 reads SGHAT; CDR2 reads FQNNGV. The sample originates from a study of blood T cells in healthy people across ages. Through a sample-barcoded 5' primer and a J-beta primer mix, a second PCR was run for about 6 to 11 cycles. TCRdb independently ran MiXCR on the 5' RACE reads; one entry per CDR3 protein. The sample comprises about 290,000 distinct CDR3 sequences, roughly 26% of which are singletons, and 29% rests with the top ten.

The chain is built from TRBV11-2 and TRBJ2-7, with D possibly being TRBD1 or TRBD2 (5 bases each). The clonotype comes from a woman aged 70-85 years in good health. Input material: blood. In DNA form, the CDR3 reads TGTGCCAGCAGCTTAGTTACAGGAGGCGAGAACCAGTACTTC. It translates to CASSLVTGGENQYF.